The rows below give T cell receptor beta chains drawn from one sample of a study of vaccination and CD4 T cells after COVID-19. MiXCR was run by TCRdb on the PCR reads, yielding one entry per CDR3 protein. The sample holds 15,000 to 20,000 distinct CDR3 sequences, approximately 50% seen once. These TCRs' antigens remain unknown. What was sequenced was CD4+ T cells from blood, cultured in vitro. These receptors were obtained from a human donor who had recovered from COVID-19. CDR3s include the opening cysteine and the closing phenylalanine or tryptophan. Each record gives: clone size, V gene, D gene, J gene, CDR3 protein, CDR3 DNA. A D gene is named only where the DNA matches it firmly. Expanded clones are given a class, and other clones once, few, many or no size at all.

.,TRBV30,.,TRBJ1-5,CAWSLGGGAAGPQHF,TGTGCCTGGAGTTTGGGTGGGGGGGCGGCAGGGCCCCAGCATTTT
.,TRBV19,TRBD1,TRBJ2-3,CASNNRGRADTQYF,TGTGCCAGTAACAACAGGGGCCGGGCAGATACGCAGTATTTT
.,TRBV5-1,.,TRBJ2-2,CASSSSADWNTGELFF,TGCGCCAGCAGCTCCTCCGCGGACTGGAACACCGGGGAGCTGTTTTTT
.,TRBV7-3,.,TRBJ1-1,CASSTQENTEAFF,TGTGCCAGCAGCACCCAGGAGAACACTGAAGCTTTCTTT
.,TRBV5-1,TRBD1,TRBJ2-7,CASSAGDRFYEQYF,TGCGCCAGCAGCGCAGGGGACAGGTTCTACGAGCAGTACTTC
few,TRBV6-5,.,TRBJ1-5,CASSYSRRGPQHF,TGTGCCAGCAGTTACTCGAGGCGGGGCCCCCAGCATTTT
few,TRBV28,TRBD1,TRBJ1-6,CASSGRQGGNSPLHF,TGTGCCAGCAGTGGACGACAGGGGGGCAATTCACCCCTCCACTTT
.,TRBV10-3,.,TRBJ1-1,CAIKTDQGITEAFF,TGTGCCATCAAAACTGACCAGGGGATCACTGAAGCTTTCTTT
few,TRBV6-1,TRBD1,TRBJ1-2,CASTLVGQGAVFVYGYTF,TGTGCCAGCACTCTGGTCGGACAGGGGGCGGTTTTCGTTTATGGCTACACCTTC
few,TRBV6-5,.,TRBJ2-2,CASINSGELFF,TGTGCCAGCATTAACTCCGGGGAGCTGTTTTTT
.,TRBV7-8,TRBD2,TRBJ2-3,CASSSLAGGTDTQYF,TGTGCCAGCAGCTCTCTAGCGGGGGGCACAGATACGCAGTATTTT
.,TRBV30,.,TRBJ2-5,CAWGQIGTQYF,TGTGCCTGGGGACAGATAGGGACCCAGTACTTC
.,TRBV2,.,TRBJ2-4,CASSVSGLAKNIQYF,TGTGCCAGCAGTGTATCGGGCCTAGCCAAAAACATTCAGTACTTC
few,TRBV24-1,TRBD2,TRBJ2-1,CATSMETSGSSELGEQFF,TGTGCCACCAGTATGGAGACTAGCGGGAGTTCTGAATTAGGTGAGCAGTTCTTC
.,TRBV27,.,TRBJ1-4,CASSLNGVGELFF,TGTGCCAGCAGTTTAAACGGGGTTGGGGAACTGTTTTTT
.,TRBV5-1,TRBD1,TRBJ1-1,CASSTQTGSPNTEAFF,TGCGCCAGCAGCACCCAGACAGGGTCCCCAAACACTGAAGCTTTCTTT
few,TRBV27,.,TRBJ1-5,CASRPGTPSNQPQHF,TGTGCCAGCAGACCCGGGACGCCTAGCAATCAGCCCCAGCATTTT
few,TRBV6-2/TRBV6-3,TRBD1,TRBJ1-6,CASSDLTGRNSPLHF,TGTGCCAGCAGCGACCTGACAGGGCGGAATTCACCCCTCCACTTT
.,TRBV9,.,TRBJ2-5,CASSEGGGQIQETQYF,TGTGCCAGCAGCGAGGGAGGCGGCCAGATTCAAGAGACCCAGTACTTC
.,TRBV9,.,TRBJ1-2,CASSVGLHPSGYTF,TGTGCCAGCAGCGTAGGACTTCACCCTTCTGGCTACACCTTC
.,TRBV20-1,.,TRBJ2-1,CSAWAGNNEQFF,TGCAGTGCATGGGCAGGGAACAATGAGCAGTTCTTC
.,TRBV20-1,TRBD2,TRBJ2-5,CSARLAQEAQYF,TGCAGTGCTCGACTAGCGCAAGAGGCCCAGTACTTC
.,TRBV14,TRBD1,TRBJ2-7,CASSQAGTGAYEQYF,TGTGCCAGCAGCCAAGCCGGGACAGGGGCCTACGAGCAGTACTTC
medium-sized,TRBV6-5,.,TRBJ2-7,CASSYGPAGEQYF,TGTGCCAGCAGTTACGGACCAGCGGGCGAGCAGTACTTC